These T cell receptor beta chains were read from a single sample in a study of blood T cell repertoires in COVID-19. The data were produced by immunoSEQ multiplex PCR, yet TCRdb's version contains in-frame clones alone and is incomplete. The table includes 80,000 to 100,000 clones, over 80% detected once. Input material: peripheral blood. These receptors were obtained from a woman older than 75 with active or convalescent COVID-19. CDR3s include the opening cysteine and the closing phenylalanine or tryptophan. D genes are given only for firm matches. Size tells how often a clone was seen (once, few, many) or the class of an expanded clone, and some rows leave it out.

>TRBD1|few|TRBJ1-5|TRBV6-2/TRBV6-3
CASSGQGQYQPQHF
TGTGCCAGCAGTGGACAGGGTCAATATCAGCCCCAGCATTTT
>NA|NA|TRBJ1-5|TRBV21-1
CASSSGHNQPQHF
TGTGCCAGCAGTTCGGGACATAATCAGCCCCAGCATTTT
>TRBD2|NA|TRBJ2-7|TRBV30
CAWSVRGRAREQYF
TGTGCCTGGAGTGTACGGGGGAGGGCCAGGGAGCAGTACTTC
>NA|NA|TRBJ2-5|TRBV7-8
CASRIQGRTFRETQYF
TGTGCCAGCAGAATACAGGGAAGGACTTTCAGGGAGACCCAGTACTTC
>NA|NA|TRBJ1-3|TRBV5-8
CASNGPRGSGNTIYF
TGTGCCAGCAACGGCCCTCGGGGGTCCGGAAACACCATATATTTT
>TRBD1|NA|TRBJ1-2|TRBV5-4
CASRLTGGDGYTF
TGTGCCAGCAGATTGACAGGGGGGGATGGCTACACCTTC
>NA|NA|TRBJ1-6|TRBV18
CASSTTMSRENSPLHF
TGTGCCAGCTCAACGACCATGTCGCGGGAAAATTCACCCCTCCACTTT
>TRBD1|NA|TRBJ1-2|TRBV11-2
CASSVGQGRSYGYTF
TGTGCCAGCAGCGTCGGACAGGGAAGGAGCTATGGCTACACCTTC
>NA|NA|TRBJ1-2|TRBV5-1
CASSLGQSYGYTF
TGCGCCAGCAGCTTGGGACAGTCCTATGGCTACACCTTC
>NA|NA|TRBJ1-1|TRBV7-9
CASSPGGGRNTEAFF
TGTGCCAGCAGCCCCGGGGGGGGAAGGAACACTGAAGCTTTCTTT
>TRBD2|NA|TRBJ2-4|TRBV27
CASRGSGGGIQYF
TGTGCCAGCAGGGGTAGCGGGGGGGGCATTCAGTACTTC
>NA|NA|TRBJ1-4|TRBV3-1/TRBV3-2
CASSPQGAVDEKLFF
TGTGCCAGCAGCCCGCAAGGGGCGGTAGATGAAAAACTGTTTTTT
>NA|NA|TRBJ1-1|TRBV18
CASSPVGGYEVGNTEAFF
TGTGCCAGCTCACCAGTGGGGGGGTATGAGGTTGGTAACACTGAAGCTTTCTTT
>TRBD2|few|TRBJ2-3|TRBV5-1
CASSYGTSGYTDTQYF
TGCGCCAGCAGCTATGGGACTAGCGGATACACAGATACGCAGTATTTT
>TRBD1|NA|TRBJ2-7|TRBV27
CASSNGQGSNEQYF
TGTGCCAGCAGTAACGGACAGGGTAGCAACGAGCAGTACTTC
>NA|NA|TRBJ1-3|TRBV6-5
CASSLQGTGNTIYF
TGTGCCAGCAGTTTACAGGGAACTGGAAACACCATATATTTT
>NA|NA|TRBJ1-6|TRBV7-2
CASSSTKQGSYNSPLHF
TGTGCCAGCAGCTCTACCAAACAGGGATCCTATAATTCACCCCTCCACTTT
>TRBD1|NA|TRBJ2-7|TRBV27
CASSKGQIRTYEQYF
TGTGCCAGCAGTAAGGGACAGATACGAACCTACGAGCAGTACTTC
>NA|NA|TRBJ2-1|TRBV7-3
CASSSSSQSEQFF
TGTGCCAGCAGCTCCTCGAGCCAAAGTGAGCAGTTCTTC
>TRBD1|NA|TRBJ2-1|TRBV10-3
CAIAAPTGGFKHNEQFF
TGTGCCATCGCAGCACCGACAGGGGGCTTTAAGCACAATGAGCAGTTCTTC
>NA|NA|TRBJ2-1|TRBV19
CASRPGHGYNEQFF
TGTGCCAGTAGACCGGGACACGGCTACAATGAGCAGTTCTTC
>TRBD2|few|TRBJ2-1|TRBV5-5
CASSRDYFANEQFF
TGTGCCAGCAGCAGGGACTACTTTGCTAATGAGCAGTTCTTC
>TRBD1|NA|TRBJ2-2|TRBV5-4
CASSLEGGAIGGELFF
TGTGCCAGCAGCTTGGAAGGGGGCGCGATTGGCGGGGAGCTGTTTTTT
>NA|NA|TRBJ1-6|TRBV19
CASSVQGSSYNSPLHF
TGTGCCAGTAGTGTGCAGGGAAGCTCCTATAATTCACCCCTCCACTTT
>NA|NA|TRBJ2-7|TRBV28
CASSKHQYF
TGTGCCAGCAGTAAGCACCAGTACTTC
>NA|NA|TRBJ1-6|TRBV5-5
CASSLWSSSYNSPLHF
TGTGCCAGCAGCTTGTGGAGTAGCTCCTATAATTCACCCCTCCACTTT
>NA|NA|TRBJ2-7|TRBV12-5
CASALNVYYEQYF
TGTGCTAGTGCCCTTAATGTATACTACGAGCAGTACTTC
>NA|NA|TRBJ1-1|TRBV7-2
CASSSRVLNTEAFF
TGTGCCAGCAGCTCCAGGGTCCTGAACACTGAAGCTTTCTTT
>TRBD1|NA|TRBJ1-5|TRBV28
CASKSGGNQPQHF
TGTGCCAGCAAATCAGGGGGGAATCAGCCCCAGCATTTT
>NA|NA|TRBJ2-4|TRBV5-1
CASSSSFPKNIQYF
TGCGCCAGCAGCTCGTCCTTTCCCAAAAACATTCAGTACTTC
>TRBD2|NA|TRBJ2-3|TRBV3-1/TRBV3-2
CASSLGTSGTDTQYF
TGTGCCAGCAGCCTTGGGACTAGCGGGACAGATACGCAGTATTTT
>NA|few|TRBJ1-1|TRBV28
CASSSLAAGGTEAFF
TGTGCCAGCAGCTCCCTCGCGGCGGGAGGCACTGAAGCTTTCTTT
>NA|NA|TRBJ1-6|TRBV11-3
CASSLTQDSPLHF
TGTGCCAGCAGCTTGACCCAGGATTCACCCCTCCACTTT
>NA|NA|TRBJ2-2|TRBV6-4
CASSETQGTGGELFF
TGTGCCAGCAGTGAAACTCAGGGTACGGGCGGGGAGCTGTTTTTT
>TRBD1|few|TRBJ1-2|TRBV27
CASSTQTGDYGYTF
TGTGCCAGCAGTACACAGACAGGGGACTATGGCTACACCTTC
>NA|NA|TRBJ2-1|TRBV10-3
CAISAAPSSYNEQFF
TGTGCCATCAGTGCCGCTCCTAGCTCCTACAATGAGCAGTTCTTC
>TRBD1|NA|TRBJ1-2|TRBV10-3
CAISEGGTGSFRHGYTF
TGTGCCATCAGTGAAGGCGGGACAGGGTCATTTCGGCATGGCTACACCTTC
>NA|once|TRBJ1-2|TRBV5-4
CASSFYDRIYGYTF
TGTGCCAGCAGCTTTTATGACAGGATCTATGGCTACACCTTC
>TRBD1|few|TRBJ1-1|TRBV18
CASSPWRGQTNTEAFF
TGTGCCAGCTCACCGTGGCGGGGACAGACGAACACTGAAGCTTTCTTT
>TRBD1|NA|TRBJ1-3|TRBV10-3
CAMGQGGNTIYF
TGTGCCATGGGACAGGGTGGCAACACCATATATTTT
>TRBD1|NA|TRBJ2-2|TRBV14
CASSQNRRTGTGELFF
TGTGCCAGCAGCCAAAATCGCCGGACAGGCACCGGGGAGCTGTTTTTT
>TRBD2|NA|TRBJ2-5|TRBV12-3/TRBV12-4
CASKYSGGETQYF
TGTGCCAGCAAATACTCCGGGGGGGAGACCCAGTACTTC
>TRBD1|NA|TRBJ2-3|TRBV6-5
CASSLDRGQTDTQYF
TGTGCCAGCAGCCTCGACAGGGGGCAAACAGATACGCAGTATTTT
>TRBD1|NA|TRBJ1-5|TRBV6-5
CASSTTWTGDQPQHF
TGTGCCAGCAGTACGACCTGGACAGGGGACCAGCCCCAGCATTTT
>TRBD1|NA|TRBJ1-2|TRBV6-5
CASRATGNYGYTF
TGTGCCAGCAGGGCGACAGGGAACTATGGCTACACCTTC
>NA|NA|TRBJ2-7|TRBV21-1
CASSEQGLAGVYEQYF
TGTGCCAGCAGCGAGCAAGGACTAGCGGGAGTCTACGAGCAGTACTTC